A single sample is the source of the 26 T cell receptor beta chains below, sequenced in a study of identical twins. TCRdb fed the 5' RACE reads into MiXCR, producing one record per CDR3 protein. This table has around 670,000 distinct CDR3 sequences, roughly 6% appearing once. Sample: naive T cells sorted from blood. The source of these receptors is a young man in good health.

V and J are TRBV6-5 and TRBJ2-2; D gene unclear. Per germline, CDR1 MNHEY and CDR2 SVGAGI. Trimming took 0 bases from V and 7 from J, leaving 9 bases between them. This CDR3 has 14 amino acids. The CDR3 DNA follows: TGTGCCAGCAGTTACTCGGTCGCGTTCGGGGAGCTGTTTTTT. It yields the protein CASSYSVAFGELFF.

This clonotype came up many times. The rearrangement links TRBV7-9 to TRBJ2-1, with 16 bases matching TRBD2. The ends lost 5 bases at V and 5 bases at J; junction bases unmatched: 6. The CDR3 contains 17 residues. Germline CDR1 is SEHNR and CDR2 is FQNEAQ (reference sequence). The CDR3 bases are TGTGCCAGCAGCGCCGGGACTAGCGGGAGGGATGACAATGAGCAGTTCTTC. This sequence encodes CASSAGTSGRDDNEQFF.

The chain recombines TRBV12-3 or TRBV12-4 with TRBJ2-1, with TRBD1 identical over 7 bases. J lost 7 bases, V lost 5 bases, and 5 bases had no gene match. This CDR3 contains 13 residues. The CDR3 nucleotides read TGTGCCAGCAGTACCGGGACAGCTAATGAGCAGTTCTTC. It codes for CASSTGTANEQFF.

This clonotype turned up a few times. V usage is TRBV12-3 or TRBV12-4 and J usage is TRBJ2-7; the D gene could be TRBD1 or TRBD2 (5 bases each). Trimming left V 6 bases short and J 0 bases short, with 12 bases between. CDR3 size: 14 residues. CDR3: CASREDIASYEQYF. DNA for the CDR3: TGTGCCAGCAGGGAGGACATAGCCTCCTACGAGCAGTACTTC.

This clonotype was observed many times. This chain joins TRBV24-1 and TRBJ2-1, with unresolved D. The germline CDR1 and CDR2 sequences are KGHDR and SFDVKD. The CDR3 contains 14 residues. Trimming took off 1 base at V and 8 bases at J, with 11 bases between the two ends. The CDR3 reads CATSDFQSVDEQFF. The CDR3 DNA reads as TGTGCCACCAGTGATTTTCAGTCTGTGGATGAGCAGTTCTTC.

The CDR3 coding sequence is TGCAGTGCTAGGAGCCTACTAGCGGGAGGAATCTCTCTCTCCGAGCAGTACTTC. It translates to CSARSLLAGGISLSEQYF. The V gene is TRBV20-1, the J gene TRBJ2-7; 12 positions match TRBD2. The germline gives CDR1 DFQATT, CDR2 SNEGSKA (reference sequence). This CDR3 comprises 18 residues. The junction had 18 bases not matched to a gene; V was cut back by 3 bases and J by 6 bases.

The chain uses TRBV28 and TRBJ2-6; D gene ambiguous. V was shortened by 8 bases and J by 3 bases, with 11 bases between the two germline ends. The CDR3 contains 14 residues. Germline assignment: CDR1 MDHEN and CDR2 SYDVKM. This CDR3 reads CASHPIGGANVLTF. The CDR3 nucleotides are TGTGCCAGCCACCCAATAGGTGGGGCCAACGTCCTGACTTTC.

This clonotype was detected a few times. The chain combines TRBV4-2 with TRBJ1-2; D perhaps matches TRBD1 (6 bases). Germline CDR1 reads LGHNA; CDR2 reads YNFKEQ. The CDR3 contains 15 residues. Between the trimmed V and J ends, which lost 0 bases and 4 bases, there was a span of 12 bases. The CDR3 here is CASSQDSGAGYGYTF. CDR3 in DNA: TGTGCCAGCAGCCAAGACTCGGGGGCTGGCTATGGCTACACCTTC.

The sample holds many counts of this clonotype. V usage is TRBV29-1 and J usage is TRBJ2-4; D is uncertain. Trimming left V 4 bases short and J 8 bases short, with 12 bases between. The CDR3 sequence is 12 residues long. CDR1 SQVTM and CDR2 ANQGSEA come from the germline V gene. The CDR3 DNA is TGCAGCGTTGTGTATAAGGGATACATTCAGTACTTC. The encoded protein is CSVVYKGYIQYF.

This clonotype turned up a few times. The rearrangement links TRBV5-1 to TRBJ2-1; weak D call: TRBD2 (6 bases). CDR3 length equals 14 residues. Trimming removed 7 bases from V and 1 base from J, with 12 bases in between. Germline CDR1 reads SGHRS; CDR2 reads YFSETQ. In DNA form, the CDR3 reads TGCGCCAGCCAGTGGGGAGGTTCCTACAATGAGCAGTTCTTC. It is translated as CASQWGGSYNEQFF.

V gene TRBV12-5 combines with J gene TRBJ2-7; maybe TRBD1 (6 bases). This CDR3 region has 15 residues. Germline lookup yields CDR1 LGHNT and CDR2 FRNRAP. Deletions cut 4 bases from V and 0 bases from J, with 13 bases between. CDR3 sequence reads: CASGSTQGSSYEQYV. The CDR3 DNA sequence: TGTGCTAGTGGTTCTACTCAGGGGTCCTCCTACGAGCAGTACGTC.

The chain has TRBV15 and TRBJ2-5; 13 bases are a match to TRBD2. V was pared by 0 bases and J by 5 bases, with 6 bases of the junction left unmatched. Per germline, CDR1 LNHNV and CDR2 YYDKDF (reference sequence). The CDR3 runs to 17 residues. The CDR3 nucleotides are TGTGCCACCAGCAGAGATGTACTAGCGGGAGGGGTGGAGACCCAGTACTTC. Residues: CATSRDVLAGGVETQYF.

This clonotype has ten or more counts. The chain links TRBV6-2 or TRBV6-3 to TRBJ2-2; D may be TRBD2 (5 bases). The germline V and J ends were trimmed by 8 bases and 4 bases, with 11 bases remaining between them. Germline CDR1 and CDR2: MNHEY and SVGEGT. The CDR3 is 13 residues long. Written as DNA, the CDR3 is TGTGCCAGCCAAGCACGGGGCACCGGGGAGCTGTTTTTT. It encodes CASQARGTGELFF.

The genes are TRBV5-5 and TRBJ2-7, with no clear D. CDR1 is SGHKS and CDR2 is YYEKEE in the germline V gene (reference sequence). V gave up 3 bases and J gave up 5 bases, with 12 bases separating them. This CDR3 has 13 residues. CDR3 DNA sequence: TGTGCCAGCAGCTCGTACCCCGCCGACGAGCAGTACGTC. Translated: CASSSYPADEQYV.

This clonotype was recorded a few times. This chain links TRBV5-1 with TRBJ1-3; TRBD1 agrees at 8 bases. Germline V CDR1 and CDR2: SGHRS, YFSETQ. This CDR3 is built from 14 residues. Trimming cost V 4 bases and J 6 bases; bases outside gene matches: 6. The CDR3 sequence is CASSPTTGENTIYF. The CDR3 nucleotides read TGCGCCAGCAGCCCTACGACAGGGGAAAACACCATATATTTT.

At least ten counts were recorded for this clonotype. The chain has TRBV5-1 and TRBJ1-2; 9 nucleotides agree with TRBD1. With 4 bases clipped from V and 5 bases from J, the junction kept 18 bases outside the gene matches. The germline V gene encodes CDR1 SGHRS and CDR2 YFSETQ. CDR3 length: 18 amino acids. For the CDR3, the DNA is TGCGCCAGCAGCCTTAGGCTGGGACAGGGCGATCGATGGTATGGCTACACCTTC. Amino acids: CASSLRLGQGDRWYGYTF.

This clonotype has a handful of counts. V is TRBV10-1 and J is TRBJ2-1; 13 bases fit TRBD2. After removal of 6 bases from V and 3 bases from J, the junction contained 5 bases not matched to a gene. Germline CDR1 WNHNN, CDR2 SYGVQD (reference sequence). The CDR3 has 16 amino acids. The CDR3 nucleotides are TGCGCCAGCAGCGATACTAGCGGGAGGGTCTACAATGAGCAGTTCTTC. Translated, it gives CASSDTSGRVYNEQFF.

This chain links TRBV15 with TRBJ1-5, with unresolved D. CDR3 size: 14 residues. Germline V gives CDR1 LNHNV, CDR2 YYDKDF (reference sequence). Trimming left V 6 bases short and J 0 bases short, with 9 bases between. The CDR3 DNA sequence: TGTGCCACCAGGGCCGGGCTTAGCAATCAGCCCCAGCATTTT. Residues: CATRAGLSNQPQHF.

This clonotype was counted at least ten times. The chain employs TRBV4-1 and TRBJ2-1, with D perhaps matching TRBD2 (6 bases). V was cut by 1 base and J by 4 bases, with 11 bases left in between. This CDR3 comprises 15 residues. Germline V gene sequence: CDR1 MGHRA, CDR2 YSYEKL. As DNA, the CDR3 is TGCGCCAGCAGCCAAGGGGTTAGCGGTTACAATGAGCAGTTCTTC. Protein sequence: CASSQGVSGYNEQFF.

This clonotype was seen many times. The chain uses TRBV27 and TRBJ2-3, with D maybe TRBD2 (5 bases). V was trimmed by 4 bases and J by 5 bases, leaving 13 bases between them. Looked up from germline, CDR1 is MNHEY and CDR2 is SMNVEV (reference sequence). The CDR3 totals 14 residues. In nucleotides, the CDR3 is TGTGCCAGCAGTTCCCGGACTGAGGGAGATACGCAGTATTTT. Translation gives CASSSRTEGDTQYF.

Ten or more counts support this clonotype. V and J are TRBV7-9 and TRBJ2-3; 8 positions agree with TRBD2. Germline values: CDR1 SEHNR, CDR2 FQNEAQ (reference sequence). The CDR3 loop spans 16 amino acids. With V trimmed by 4 bases and J by 4 bases, 10 bases remained unmatched. This CDR3 reads CASSSPGREGPDTQYF. For the CDR3, the DNA is TGTGCCAGCAGCTCACCAGGACGGGAGGGCCCAGATACGCAGTATTTT.

This clonotype has at least ten counts. This chain uses TRBV6-5 with TRBJ1-6; 7 nucleotides align to TRBD1. CDR1 and CDR2 (germline): MNHEY, SVGAGI. Losses at the gene ends were 4 bases for V and 0 bases for J; bases not matched to a gene: 6. This CDR3 region has 17 residues. CDR3 DNA sequence: TGTGCCAGCAGTTTTTCGGGACAGAGCTCCTATAATTCACCCCTCCACTTT. This gives the protein CASSFSGQSSYNSPLHF.

This clonotype was counted ten times or more. The rearrangement uses TRBV12-3 or TRBV12-4 and TRBJ2-7; D remains ambiguous. The V end was cut by 1 base, the J end by 0 bases, with 7 bases between. The CDR3 runs to 14 residues. CDR3 in DNA: TGTGCCAGCAGTTTAGATCCCAACTCCTACGAGCAGTACTTC. Translated: CASSLDPNSYEQYF.

This clonotype was counted only a few times. This chain joins TRBV28 and TRBJ2-2, with TRBD2 matching 9 bases. The CDR3 runs 15 residues. The germline CDR1 and CDR2 sequences are MDHEN and SYDVKM. The J segment lost 8 bases and the V segment lost 8 bases, leaving 12 bases of the junction unmatched. CDR3 amino acids: CASSVVAGVVGELFF. The CDR3 DNA reads as TGTGCCAGCTCCGTCGTAGCGGGAGTGGTGGGGGAGCTGTTTTTT.

The sample holds many counts of this clonotype. The rearrangement links TRBV12-3 or TRBV12-4 to TRBJ1-1; D is uncertain. The CDR3 contains 14 residues. V gave up 3 bases and J gave up 1 base, with 9 bases separating them. CDR3 nucleotides: TGTGCCAGCAGTTTGAGGCGGGCGAACACTGAAGCTTTCTTT. Its protein product is CASSLRRANTEAFF.

This clonotype has ten or more counts. V and J are TRBV12-3 or TRBV12-4 and TRBJ2-7; the D gene is possibly TRBD1 (5 bases). Trimming removed 4 bases from V and 2 bases from J, with 15 bases in between. The CDR3 runs 15 residues. This CDR3 is CASSWSQGLTYEQYV. CDR3 nucleotides: TGTGCCAGCAGTTGGTCGCAGGGCCTTACCTACGAGCAGTACGTC.